What follows are 16 T cell receptor beta chains derived from one specimen sequenced in a study of CD8 T cell repertoires and HIV-1 epitope variants. Generated by immunoSEQ multiplex PCR, the TCRdb table keeps only in-frame clones and is missing some. This sample has 6,000 or so clones, with around two thirds found just once. The antigens these receptors bind are not known. The sample taken for sequencing was cultured CD8+ T cells derived from PBMCs. These TCRs come from a male donor with HIV.

This chain uses TRBV6-4 with TRBJ2-2, with D possibly matching TRBD2 (7 bases). V dropped 2 bases and J dropped 1 base, with 14 bases sitting between them. CDR3 length: 17 residues. Germline V CDR1 and CDR2: MRHNA, SNTAGT. The DNA of the CDR3 is TGTGCCAGCAGTGACACCGCGGGGGCACAGAACACCGGGGAGCTGTTTTTT. This translates into CASSDTAGAQNTGELFF.

The chain links TRBV4-3 to TRBJ2-7; D is possibly TRBD2 (5 bases). CDR3 size: 13 residues. Trimming shortened V by 5 bases and J by 5 bases, and 13 bases separated the two germline ends. Germline-derived CDR1 and CDR2 are LGHNA and YSLEER. CDR3 loop: CASSLGLGDEQYF. CDR3 coding DNA: TGCGCCAGCAGCTTAGGCCTCGGGGACGAGCAGTACTTC.

J is TRBJ1-3 and V is TRBV5-6; D not resolved. With 4 bases removed from V and 10 bases from J, the gap between germline ends came to 15 bases. The CDR3 length is 13 residues. CDR1 is SGHDT and CDR2 is YYEEEE in the germline V gene. CDR3 sequence reads: CASSVGGPQTIYF. CDR3 nucleotide sequence: TGTGCCAGCAGCGTAGGAGGCCCACAAACCATATATTTT.

The chain couples TRBV19 to TRBJ1-1; D gene unclear. The CDR3 runs to 15 residues. From germline, CDR1 is LNHDA and CDR2 SQIVND (reference sequence). The germline V and J ends were trimmed by 1 base and 3 bases, with 12 bases remaining between them. The CDR3 sequence: CASSIGLRGYTEAFF. Here the CDR3 DNA reads TGTGCCAGTAGTATAGGTCTACGGGGATACACTGAAGCTTTCTTT.

V and J are TRBV6-5 and TRBJ2-7, with TRBD1 matching 9 bases. Per germline, CDR1 MNHEY and CDR2 SVGAGI. V shed 3 bases, J shed 2 bases, and the junction held 2 bases outside the gene matches. The CDR3 contains 14 residues. DNA of the CDR3: TGTGCCAGCAGTTATACAGGGGGCGCCTACGAGCAGTACTTC. This gives the protein CASSYTGGAYEQYF.

The J gene is TRBJ1-1, the V gene TRBV27; no definite D call. The V gene lost 6 bases and the J gene lost 1 base, with 6 bases spanning the gap. This CDR3 has 12 residues. CDR1 is MNHEY and CDR2 is SMNVEV in the germline V gene (reference sequence). The CDR3 bases are TGTGCCAGCAGGGAACAGAACACTGAAGCTTTCTTT. Translating gives CASREQNTEAFF.

The chain links TRBV27 to TRBJ2-3; D perhaps matches TRBD2 (5 bases). The CDR3 is 15 amino acids. With 0 bases removed from V and 1 base from J, the gap between germline ends came to 8 bases. Germline V gene lookup returns CDR1 MNHEY and CDR2 SMNVEV (reference sequence). This CDR3 is CASSLSNGGTDTQYF. CDR3 nucleotide sequence: TGTGCCAGCAGTTTATCAAACGGGGGCACAGATACGCAGTATTTT.

This clone showed up just a few times. The chain links TRBV10-1 to TRBJ2-7, with 9 bases that match TRBD1. V was pared by 6 bases and J by 7 bases, with 10 bases of the junction left unmatched. There are 14 residues in the CDR3. Germline-derived CDR1 and CDR2 are WNHNN and SYGVQD (reference sequence). CDR3 residues: CASRGQGPRWEQYF. DNA for the CDR3: TGCGCCAGCAGAGGACAGGGGCCTCGTTGGGAGCAGTACTTC.

V and J are TRBV13 and TRBJ2-5, with D hard to call. Trimming removed 10 bases at V and 5 bases at J, with 14 bases between. The V gene's germline CDR1 is PRHDT and CDR2 FYEKMQ (reference sequence). The CDR3 contains 12 residues. As DNA, the CDR3 is TGTGCCACCAACTCCGATGAGGAGACCCAGTACTTC. Translation gives CATNSDEETQYF. Complete variable domain (other parts from reference TRBV13 and TRBJ2-5): AAGVIQSPRHLIKEKRETATLKCYPIPRHDTVYWYQQGPGQDPQFLISFYEKMQSDKGSIPDRFSAQQFSDYHSELNMSSLELGDSALYFCATNSDEETQYFGPGTRLLVL.

V gene TRBV27 combines with J gene TRBJ2-1; D unclear. There are 13 residues in the CDR3. The germline V and J ends were trimmed by 3 bases and 13 bases, with 16 bases remaining between them. Germline values: CDR1 MNHEY, CDR2 SMNVEV (reference sequence). The CDR3 DNA follows: TGTGCCAGCAGTTTTTCCATTAAGGGTACTCAGTTCTTC. Its translation is CASSFSIKGTQFF.

V gene TRBV2 combines with J gene TRBJ2-3, with TRBD2 identical over 7 bases. Trimming took 7 bases from V and 5 from J; bases not matched to a gene: 12. In germline, CDR1 is SNHLY, CDR2 FYNNEI. The CDR3 has 15 residues. The CDR3 DNA reads TGTGCCAGCACCGGGGGAGGGAGCGGTGTAGATACGCAGTATTTT. Amino acids: CASTGGGSGVDTQYF.

This rearrangement joins TRBV4-1 to TRBJ1-4; D possibly corresponds to TRBD1 (5 bases). Germline V CDR1 and CDR2: MGHRA, YSYEKL. This CDR3 has 15 amino acids. Trimming removed 0 bases at V and 10 bases at J, with 15 bases between. CDR3 coding DNA: TGCGCCAGCAGCCAAGACGGGACCAGTACAGGAAAACTGTTTTTT. This encodes CASSQDGTSTGKLFF.

The chain carries TRBV28 and TRBJ2-7, with 9 positions matching TRBD2. The CDR3 covers 14 residues. The germline V gene has CDR1 MDHEN and CDR2 SYDVKM. V lost 3 bases to trimming and J lost 3 bases; unmatched junction nucleotides: 3. CDR3 region: CASSLSLAGYEQYF. As DNA, the CDR3 is TGTGCCAGCAGTTTGTCACTAGCGGGCTACGAGCAGTACTTC.

The sample holds a few counts of this clone. The chain joins TRBV9 to TRBJ2-1; 8 bases map to TRBD1. With V trimmed by 2 bases and J by 9 bases, 16 bases remained unmatched. Germline values: CDR1 SGDLS, CDR2 YYNGEE. This CDR3 has 17 residues. Written as DNA, the CDR3 is TGTGCCAGCAGCGTCTCCCCAGGGGGCCCTCGGCCACCTGAGCAGTTCTTC. It yields the protein CASSVSPGGPRPPEQFF.

This clone was seen a handful of times. V usage is TRBV9 and J usage is TRBJ2-7; 11 bases are a match to TRBD2. Trimming cost V 4 bases and J 0 bases; bases outside gene matches: 3. The CDR3 runs to 15 residues. Germline V lookup: CDR1 SGDLS, CDR2 YYNGEE. CDR3 coding DNA: TGTGCCAGCAGCTCCACTAGCGGGGGCTCCTACGAGCAGTACTTC. Protein product: CASSSTSGGSYEQYF. Filled out from reference TRBV9 and TRBJ2-7, the complete variable domain reads DSGVTQTPKHLITATGQRVTLRCSPRSGDLSVYWYQQSLDQGLQFLIQYYNGEERAKGNILERFSAQQFPDLHSELNLSSLELGDSALYFCASSSTSGGSYEQYFGPGTRLTVT.

V usage is TRBV18 and J usage is TRBJ1-1; D is unclear. CDR3 size: 12 residues. CDR1 is KGHSH, CDR2 LQKENI, per germline. With 2 bases removed from V and 1 base from J, the gap between germline ends came to 2 bases. The CDR3 protein is CASSPGNTEAFF. The CDR3 DNA sequence: TGTGCCAGCTCACCAGGGAACACTGAAGCTTTCTTT.